This T cell receptor beta chain was retrieved from a study of metastatic and nonmetastatic thyroid tumors. Across the whole study: A comparison of repertoires was made across blood and tumor or nodule tissue from malignant and benign thyroid patients.

Every patient underwent thyroid surgery untreated. With V trimmed by 8 bases and J by 0 bases, 7 bases remained unmatched. The CDR3 spans 16 residues. TCRdb re-called clones via MiXCR from the PCR reads. The table has about 4,500 clones, 25% to 35% seen once. The V and J genes are TRBV12-3 or TRBV12-4 and TRBJ1-6; TRBD1 matches 7 bases. The sequenced sample was adjacent normal tissue. The clonotype was recovered from a male donor with papillary thyroid cancer or a benign thyroid nodule (not recorded which). Some clones in this sample may be carry-over from other donors' samples. CDR3 DNA sequence: TGTGCCAGCGGGCAGGGGGGGAGCTCCTATAATTCACCCCTCCACTTT. This sequence encodes CASGQGGSSYNSPLHF.